This TCR beta chain was recovered during a study of metastatic and nonmetastatic thyroid tumors. Overall study results and limits: Reported TCR beta diversity, measured in blood and tumor, was significantly higher for malignant thyroid tumors than for benign nodules.

This CDR3 region has 14 residues. Germline loops: CDR1 KGHSH, CDR2 LQKENI. The V and J ends lost 2 bases and 1 base respectively, with 8 bases between them. MiXCR re-clonotyped the PCR reads for TCRdb. The table includes roughly 83,000 clones, just under 15% detected once. This clone was counted many times. The antigen is unknown. All patients were treatment-naive before thyroid surgery. The rearrangement uses TRBV18 and TRBJ1-2; no clear D. The specimen sequenced was blood. The sequence came from a female donor with papillary thyroid cancer or a benign thyroid nodule (not recorded which). Some clones in this sample may be carry-over from other donors' samples. This CDR3 reads CASSPSRSNYGYTF. The CDR3 region has the DNA TGTGCCAGCTCACCATCTCGGAGTAACTATGGCTACACCTTC.